The 22 T cell receptor beta chains presented below share a single source sample, sequenced in a study of TIL therapy for anti-PD-1-resistant metastatic lung cancer. The time point denotes: pre-treatment sample, taken before nivolumab and TIL therapy. This was the immunoSEQ v3 assay. Here immunoSEQ multiplex PCR was the method, and the copy in TCRdb shows in-frame clones only, minus some. The sample consists of roughly 57,000 clones, 75% to 90% of them appearing once. This material consisted of blood, taken at baseline. These receptors were obtained from a person aged 25-79 years with non-small cell lung cancer.

V gene TRBV11-3 combines with J gene TRBJ1-1, with D tentatively TRBD1 (5 bases). CDR3 length: 13 amino acids. The germline V and J ends were trimmed by 3 bases and 0 bases, with 5 bases remaining between them. Germline-derived CDR1 and CDR2 are SGHNT and YENEEA. The CDR3 DNA follows: TGTGCCAGCAGCTTGACAGTGAACACTGAAGCTTTCTTT. Translated, it gives CASSLTVNTEAFF.

This rearrangement joins TRBV2 to TRBJ2-3, with D tentatively TRBD1 (6 bases). V was trimmed by 7 bases and J by 2 bases, leaving 13 bases between them. The CDR3 runs 14 residues. Per the germline V gene, CDR1 is SNHLY and CDR2 is FYNNEI. The CDR3 DNA follows: TGTGCCAGCAATTCGGACAGAGTCACAGATACGCAGTATTTT. It yields the protein CASNSDRVTDTQYF.

This clone was recorded a few times. The chain is built from TRBV3-1 (or the pseudogene TRBV3-2) and TRBJ1-6; a possible D gene is TRBD1 (5 bases). Per the germline V gene, CDR1 is LGHDT and CDR2 is YNNKEL (reference sequence). The V end was cut by 4 bases, the J end by 8 bases, with 9 bases between. The CDR3 sequence is 13 residues long. CDR3 sequence: CASSLGRYSPLHF. CDR3 coding DNA: TGTGCCAGCAGCCTGGGACGGTATTCACCCCTCCACTTT.

V usage is TRBV28 and J usage is TRBJ2-5; D is ambiguous. Germline assignment: CDR1 MDHEN and CDR2 SYDVKM. Trimming pared 3 bases from V and 7 bases from J, leaving 9 bases between. The CDR3 contains 12 residues. The CDR3 coding sequence is TGTGCCAGCAGTTTCACTCTAGGGACCCAGTACTTC. Translated, it gives CASSFTLGTQYF.

The chain carries TRBV4-1 and TRBJ1-4, with 9 bases fitting TRBD1. This CDR3 contains 17 residues. The V segment lost 1 base and the J segment 10 bases; nucleotides outside the gene matches: 13. Germline-derived CDR1 and CDR2 are MGHRA and YSYEKL. CDR3 nucleotides: TGCGCCAGCAGCCAAGGCGTCATGGGACAGGGTCGAGTAAAACTGTTTTTT. It translates to CASSQGVMGQGRVKLFF.

This clone was seen only once. The chain has TRBV29-1 and TRBJ2-2; tentative D call: TRBD1 (6 bases). Germline CDR1 and CDR2: SQVTM and ANQGSEA. Trimming took off 6 bases at V and 2 bases at J, with 13 bases between the two ends. The CDR3 spans 14 residues. CDR3 loop: CSVSGHPNTGELFF. CDR3 coding DNA: TGCAGCGTGTCGGGACACCCCAACACCGGGGAGCTGTTTTTT.

The V and J genes are TRBV27 and TRBJ2-2; D may be TRBD2 (5 bases). Trimming stripped 2 bases from V and 1 base from J, with 8 bases between. The CDR3 contains 15 residues. CDR1 MNHEY and CDR2 SMNVEV come from the germline V gene (reference sequence). CDR3 DNA: TGTGCCAGCAGTTTAAGGGCGGGGAACACCGGGGAGCTGTTTTTT. This gives the protein CASSLRAGNTGELFF.

The count of this clone is one. The chain links TRBV5-6 to TRBJ1-5; TRBD1 matches 7 bases. Trimming took 0 bases from V and 7 from J; bases not matched to a gene: 10. Germline loops: CDR1 SGHDT, CDR2 YYEEEE. The CDR3 spans 16 residues. CDR3 sequence reads: CASSLGRRGQEQPQHF. In DNA, the CDR3 is TGTGCCAGCAGCTTGGGTCGTAGGGGGCAGGAGCAGCCCCAGCATTTT.

This sequence joins TRBV28 and TRBJ2-7; either TRBD1 or TRBD2 may supply D (5 bases each). The CDR3 is 14 residues long. V was trimmed by 4 bases and J by 2 bases, leaving 12 bases between them. Germline lookup yields CDR1 MDHEN and CDR2 SYDVKM. CDR3 DNA sequence: TGTGCCAGCAGTTCCGGGACGGAACCCTACGAGCAGTACTTC. Translated: CASSSGTEPYEQYF.

This chain links TRBV9 with TRBJ2-1; D may be TRBD1 (5 bases). The germline CDR1 and CDR2 sequences are SGDLS and YYNGEE. The CDR3 has 14 amino acids. The V end lost 3 bases, the J end lost 0 bases, and 7 bases lay between the germline ends. The CDR3 region is CASSGQSSYNEQFF. CDR3 nucleotide sequence: TGTGCCAGCAGCGGACAGAGCTCCTACAATGAGCAGTTCTTC. The variable domain in full, completed from reference TRBV9 and TRBJ2-1, reads DSGVTQTPKHLITATGQRVTLRCSPRSGDLSVYWYQQSLDQGLQFLIQYYNGEERAKGNILERFSAQQFPDLHSELNLSSLELGDSALYFCASSGQSSYNEQFFGPGTRLTVL.

The chain combines TRBV7-2 with TRBJ1-4, with a possible D match to TRBD1 (5 bases). The V end lost 2 bases, the J end lost 2 bases, and 9 bases lay between the germline ends. The V gene's germline CDR1 is SGHTA and CDR2 FQGNSA. The length of the CDR3 is 15 residues. The chain's CDR3 is CASSLMGGTNEKLFF. Written as DNA, the CDR3 is TGTGCCAGCAGCTTAATGGGGGGGACTAATGAAAAACTGTTTTTT.

CDR3 loop: CASSSTRDILYGYTF. For the CDR3, the DNA is TGTGCCAGCAGTTCAACCAGGGACATACTCTATGGCTACACCTTC. This chain links TRBV6-2 or TRBV6-3 with TRBJ1-2, with D perhaps TRBD1 (6 bases). CDR3 length: 15 amino acids. From germline, CDR1 is MNHEY and CDR2 SVGEGT. The V end lost 4 bases, the J end lost 4 bases, and 16 bases lay between the germline ends.

This clone was observed once. V gene TRBV6-2 or TRBV6-3 combines with J gene TRBJ1-1; TRBD1 might be the D (5 bases). V lost 6 bases, J lost 0 bases, and 11 bases lay in between. The CDR3 consists of 14 residues. Germline V gene data show CDR1 as MNHEY and CDR2 as SVGEGT. The DNA of the CDR3 is TGTGCCAGCAGCGATGGGGCTATGAACACTGAAGCTTTCTTT. Protein: CASSDGAMNTEAFF.

The chain employs TRBV9 and TRBJ1-2, with D perhaps TRBD1 (5 bases). Trimming left V 4 bases short and J 5 bases short, with 18 bases between. This CDR3 spans 15 amino acids. Germline assignment: CDR1 SGDLS and CDR2 YYNGEE. The CDR3 DNA is TGTGCCAGCAGCCAGTCGGGAGGGAAGGGGTATGGCTACACCTTC. Protein product: CASSQSGGKGYGYTF.

This clone is a singleton in its sample. The rearrangement uses TRBV4-1 and TRBJ2-1; no clear D gene. The V and J ends lost 8 bases and 0 bases respectively, with 8 bases between them. The CDR3 spans 13 residues. Germline V lookup: CDR1 MGHRA, CDR2 YSYEKL. The CDR3 sequence is CASSFTSYNEQFF. The CDR3 coding sequence is TGCGCCAGCTCTTTCACCTCCTACAATGAGCAGTTCTTC.

This chain uses TRBV27 with TRBJ2-3; TRBD2 agrees at 10 bases. After removal of 4 bases from V and 2 bases from J, the junction contained 3 bases not matched to a gene. The CDR3 is made up of 15 amino acids. From germline, CDR1 is MNHEY and CDR2 SMNVEV (reference sequence). As DNA, the CDR3 is TGTGCCAGCAGTTCTAGCGGGGGCTACACAGATACGCAGTATTTT. Translated: CASSSSGGYTDTQYF.

This clone was observed a few times. This rearrangement joins TRBV11-1 to TRBJ2-7; 9 bases fit TRBD2. The CDR3 spans 15 residues. Trimming at V came to 3 bases and at J to 2 bases, leaving 5 bases not matched to a gene. Germline assignment: CDR1 SGHAT and CDR2 FQDESV (reference sequence). The CDR3 reads CASSFVAGATYEQYF. CDR3 nucleotide sequence: TGTGCCAGCAGCTTTGTAGCGGGAGCGACCTACGAGCAGTACTTC.

The chain combines TRBV24-1 with TRBJ2-2, with D maybe TRBD1 (5 bases). Looked up from germline, CDR1 is KGHDR and CDR2 is SFDVKD. The CDR3 runs to 13 residues. Trimming removed 7 bases at V and 1 base at J, with 6 bases between. The DNA for the CDR3 is TGTGCCACCAGCCAGGGGAACACCGGGGAGCTGTTTTTT. It encodes CATSQGNTGELFF.

This clone was detected a few times. This chain uses TRBV3-1 (or the pseudogene TRBV3-2) with TRBJ2-1, with TRBD2 matching 12 bases. CDR1 is LGHDT, CDR2 YNNKEL, per germline (reference sequence). This CDR3 is 18 amino acids long. The ends lost 1 base at V and 7 bases at J; junction bases unmatched: 11. The CDR3 reads CASSQVILLAGGPNEQFF. CDR3 bases: TGTGCCAGCAGCCAAGTCATCTTGCTAGCGGGAGGGCCGAATGAGCAGTTCTTC.

This clone showed up just once. The chain combines TRBV18 with TRBJ2-3; D is unresolved. The CDR3 consists of 14 residues. Germline V gene sequence: CDR1 KGHSH, CDR2 LQKENI. V lost 3 bases, J lost 1 base, and 8 bases lay in between. CDR3 in DNA: TGTGCCAGCTCACCTTATACCGGCACAGATACGCAGTATTTT. Residues: CASSPYTGTDTQYF.

The chain couples TRBV11-2 to TRBJ2-7; D not resolved. The ends were cut back, 5 bases at V and 5 bases at J, with 4 bases in the middle. This CDR3 contains 10 residues. The V gene's germline CDR1 is SGHAT and CDR2 FQNNGV. In DNA form, the CDR3 reads TGTGCCAGCAGCGGCGACGAGCAGTACTTC. Its translation: CASSGDEQYF.

V and J are TRBV9 and TRBJ2-1, with 11 positions matching TRBD2. Germline V gene sequence: CDR1 SGDLS, CDR2 YYNGEE. This CDR3 comprises 13 residues. Trimming removed 4 bases from V and 10 bases from J; junction bases left unmatched: 4. The CDR3 nucleotides are TGTGCCAGCAGCCCAGGGACTAGCGGCGAGCAGTTCTTC. It is translated as CASSPGTSGEQFF. Filled out from reference TRBV9 and TRBJ2-1, the complete variable domain reads DSGVTQTPKHLITATGQRVTLRCSPRSGDLSVYWYQQSLDQGLQFLIQYYNGEERAKGNILERFSAQQFPDLHSELNLSSLELGDSALYFCASSPGTSGEQFFGPGTRLTVL.